This T cell receptor beta chain came from a study of T cell changes during pregnancy in multiple sclerosis. In germline, CDR1 is LNHDA, CDR2 SQIVND (reference sequence). CDR3 length: 14 residues. V lost 3 bases to trimming and J lost 3 bases, with 10 bases between them. This table comes from immunoSEQ multiplex PCR, and its TCRdb copy is limited to in-frame clones, with some not included. The sample lists more than 90,000 clones, approximately 90% occurring once. This receptor was taken from a female donor with multiple sclerosis, enrolled in a pregnancy study. This specimen was peripheral blood, taken in the third trimester of pregnancy. This sequence joins TRBV19 and TRBJ2-3; D gene unclear. The CDR3 here is CASSIGEATDTQYF. The CDR3 DNA reads TGTGCCAGTAGTATTGGAGAGGCTACAGATACGCAGTATTTT.